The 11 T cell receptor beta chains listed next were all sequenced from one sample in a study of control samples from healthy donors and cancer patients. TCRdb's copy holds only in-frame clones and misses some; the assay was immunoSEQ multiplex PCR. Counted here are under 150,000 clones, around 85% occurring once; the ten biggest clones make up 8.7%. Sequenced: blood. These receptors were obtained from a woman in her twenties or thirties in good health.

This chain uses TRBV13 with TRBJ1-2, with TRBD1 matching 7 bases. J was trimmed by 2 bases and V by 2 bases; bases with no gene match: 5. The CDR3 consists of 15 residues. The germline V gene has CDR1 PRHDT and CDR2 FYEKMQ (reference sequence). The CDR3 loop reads CASSLRSGGNYGYTF. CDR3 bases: TGTGCCAGCAGCTTACGCTCAGGGGGGAACTATGGCTACACCTTC.

The CDR3 region is CASRGDSAGNTIYF. In DNA, the CDR3 is TGCGCCAGCAGGGGGGACAGTGCTGGAAACACCATATATTTT. V and J are TRBV5-1 and TRBJ1-3; 7 positions match TRBD1. Germline-derived CDR1 and CDR2 are SGHRS and YFSETQ. With V trimmed by 5 bases and J by 2 bases, 4 bases remained unmatched. The CDR3 has 14 amino acids.

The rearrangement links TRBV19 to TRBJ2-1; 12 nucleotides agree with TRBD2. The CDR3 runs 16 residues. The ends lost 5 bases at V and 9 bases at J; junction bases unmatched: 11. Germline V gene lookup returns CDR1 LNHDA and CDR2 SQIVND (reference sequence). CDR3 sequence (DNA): TGTGCCAGTAGTCTGCAGCTAGCGGGAGGGGCGGGTGAGCAGTTCTTC. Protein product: CASSLQLAGGAGEQFF.

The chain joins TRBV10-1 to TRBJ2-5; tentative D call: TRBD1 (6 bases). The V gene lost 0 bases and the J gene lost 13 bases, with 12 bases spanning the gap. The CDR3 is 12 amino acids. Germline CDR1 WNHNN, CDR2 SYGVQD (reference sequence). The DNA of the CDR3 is TGCGCCAGCAGTGAGTCTGGCCGGGACACGTACTTC. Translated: CASSESGRDTYF.

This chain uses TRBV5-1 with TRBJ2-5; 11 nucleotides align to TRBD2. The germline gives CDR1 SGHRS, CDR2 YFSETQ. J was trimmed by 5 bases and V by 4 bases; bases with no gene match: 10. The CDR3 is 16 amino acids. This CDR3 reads CASSLAPTSGSETQYF. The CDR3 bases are TGCGCCAGCAGCCTGGCCCCCACTAGCGGGAGTGAGACCCAGTACTTC.

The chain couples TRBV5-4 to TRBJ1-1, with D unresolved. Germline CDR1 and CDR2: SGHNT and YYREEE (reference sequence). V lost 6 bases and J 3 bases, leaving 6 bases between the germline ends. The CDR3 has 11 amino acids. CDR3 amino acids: CASNGDTEAFF. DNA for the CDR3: TGTGCCAGCAACGGCGACACTGAAGCTTTCTTT.

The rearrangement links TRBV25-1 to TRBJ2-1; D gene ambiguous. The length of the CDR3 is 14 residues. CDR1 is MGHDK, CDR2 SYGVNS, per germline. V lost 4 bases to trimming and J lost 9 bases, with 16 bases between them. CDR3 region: CASSAGPPAPEQFF. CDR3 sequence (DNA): TGTGCCAGCAGTGCCGGGCCCCCGGCCCCTGAGCAGTTCTTC.

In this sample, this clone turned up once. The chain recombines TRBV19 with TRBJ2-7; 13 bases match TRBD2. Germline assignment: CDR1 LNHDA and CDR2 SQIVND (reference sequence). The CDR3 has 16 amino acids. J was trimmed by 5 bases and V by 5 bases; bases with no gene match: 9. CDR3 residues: CASSRRTSGSSDEQYF. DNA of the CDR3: TGTGCCAGTAGTCGACGGACTAGCGGGAGTAGCGACGAGCAGTACTTC.

Written as DNA, the CDR3 is TGTGCCAGCACCGAGGGGGGGTCGGGGTACGAGCAGTACTTC. Its protein is CASTEGGSGYEQYF. The V gene is TRBV2, the J gene TRBJ2-7, with D possibly matching TRBD2 (7 bases). The V end lost 7 bases, the J end lost 4 bases, and 17 bases lay between the germline ends. The CDR3 has 14 amino acids. The germline V gene has CDR1 SNHLY and CDR2 FYNNEI.

Written as DNA, the CDR3 is TGTGCCAGTAGCCCAACAGGGAATCGTCAGCCCCAGCATTTT. The encoded protein is CASSPTGNRQPQHF. The V and J genes are TRBV19 and TRBJ1-5, with D perhaps matching TRBD1 (6 bases). The CDR3 sequence is 14 residues long. V lost 6 bases, J lost 6 bases, and 15 bases lay in between. CDR1 is LNHDA and CDR2 is SQIVND in the germline V gene (reference sequence).

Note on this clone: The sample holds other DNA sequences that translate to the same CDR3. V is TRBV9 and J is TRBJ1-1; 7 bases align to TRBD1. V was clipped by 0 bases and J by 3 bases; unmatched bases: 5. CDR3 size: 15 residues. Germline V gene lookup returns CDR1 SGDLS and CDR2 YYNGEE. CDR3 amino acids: CASSVGQGKYTEAFF. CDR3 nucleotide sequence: TGTGCCAGCAGCGTAGGACAGGGAAAGTACACTGAAGCTTTCTTT.